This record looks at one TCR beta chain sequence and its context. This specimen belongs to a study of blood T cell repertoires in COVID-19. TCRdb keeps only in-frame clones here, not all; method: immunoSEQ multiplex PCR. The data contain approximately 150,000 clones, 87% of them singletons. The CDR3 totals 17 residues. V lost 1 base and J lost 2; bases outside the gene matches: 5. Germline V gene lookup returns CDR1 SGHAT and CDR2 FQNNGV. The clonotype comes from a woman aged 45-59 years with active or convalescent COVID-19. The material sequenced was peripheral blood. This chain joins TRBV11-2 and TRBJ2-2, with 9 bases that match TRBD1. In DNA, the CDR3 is TGTGCCAGCAGCTTAGTGAGGGGACAGGGTAACACCGGGGAGCTGTTTTTT. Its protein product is CASSLVRGQGNTGELFF.